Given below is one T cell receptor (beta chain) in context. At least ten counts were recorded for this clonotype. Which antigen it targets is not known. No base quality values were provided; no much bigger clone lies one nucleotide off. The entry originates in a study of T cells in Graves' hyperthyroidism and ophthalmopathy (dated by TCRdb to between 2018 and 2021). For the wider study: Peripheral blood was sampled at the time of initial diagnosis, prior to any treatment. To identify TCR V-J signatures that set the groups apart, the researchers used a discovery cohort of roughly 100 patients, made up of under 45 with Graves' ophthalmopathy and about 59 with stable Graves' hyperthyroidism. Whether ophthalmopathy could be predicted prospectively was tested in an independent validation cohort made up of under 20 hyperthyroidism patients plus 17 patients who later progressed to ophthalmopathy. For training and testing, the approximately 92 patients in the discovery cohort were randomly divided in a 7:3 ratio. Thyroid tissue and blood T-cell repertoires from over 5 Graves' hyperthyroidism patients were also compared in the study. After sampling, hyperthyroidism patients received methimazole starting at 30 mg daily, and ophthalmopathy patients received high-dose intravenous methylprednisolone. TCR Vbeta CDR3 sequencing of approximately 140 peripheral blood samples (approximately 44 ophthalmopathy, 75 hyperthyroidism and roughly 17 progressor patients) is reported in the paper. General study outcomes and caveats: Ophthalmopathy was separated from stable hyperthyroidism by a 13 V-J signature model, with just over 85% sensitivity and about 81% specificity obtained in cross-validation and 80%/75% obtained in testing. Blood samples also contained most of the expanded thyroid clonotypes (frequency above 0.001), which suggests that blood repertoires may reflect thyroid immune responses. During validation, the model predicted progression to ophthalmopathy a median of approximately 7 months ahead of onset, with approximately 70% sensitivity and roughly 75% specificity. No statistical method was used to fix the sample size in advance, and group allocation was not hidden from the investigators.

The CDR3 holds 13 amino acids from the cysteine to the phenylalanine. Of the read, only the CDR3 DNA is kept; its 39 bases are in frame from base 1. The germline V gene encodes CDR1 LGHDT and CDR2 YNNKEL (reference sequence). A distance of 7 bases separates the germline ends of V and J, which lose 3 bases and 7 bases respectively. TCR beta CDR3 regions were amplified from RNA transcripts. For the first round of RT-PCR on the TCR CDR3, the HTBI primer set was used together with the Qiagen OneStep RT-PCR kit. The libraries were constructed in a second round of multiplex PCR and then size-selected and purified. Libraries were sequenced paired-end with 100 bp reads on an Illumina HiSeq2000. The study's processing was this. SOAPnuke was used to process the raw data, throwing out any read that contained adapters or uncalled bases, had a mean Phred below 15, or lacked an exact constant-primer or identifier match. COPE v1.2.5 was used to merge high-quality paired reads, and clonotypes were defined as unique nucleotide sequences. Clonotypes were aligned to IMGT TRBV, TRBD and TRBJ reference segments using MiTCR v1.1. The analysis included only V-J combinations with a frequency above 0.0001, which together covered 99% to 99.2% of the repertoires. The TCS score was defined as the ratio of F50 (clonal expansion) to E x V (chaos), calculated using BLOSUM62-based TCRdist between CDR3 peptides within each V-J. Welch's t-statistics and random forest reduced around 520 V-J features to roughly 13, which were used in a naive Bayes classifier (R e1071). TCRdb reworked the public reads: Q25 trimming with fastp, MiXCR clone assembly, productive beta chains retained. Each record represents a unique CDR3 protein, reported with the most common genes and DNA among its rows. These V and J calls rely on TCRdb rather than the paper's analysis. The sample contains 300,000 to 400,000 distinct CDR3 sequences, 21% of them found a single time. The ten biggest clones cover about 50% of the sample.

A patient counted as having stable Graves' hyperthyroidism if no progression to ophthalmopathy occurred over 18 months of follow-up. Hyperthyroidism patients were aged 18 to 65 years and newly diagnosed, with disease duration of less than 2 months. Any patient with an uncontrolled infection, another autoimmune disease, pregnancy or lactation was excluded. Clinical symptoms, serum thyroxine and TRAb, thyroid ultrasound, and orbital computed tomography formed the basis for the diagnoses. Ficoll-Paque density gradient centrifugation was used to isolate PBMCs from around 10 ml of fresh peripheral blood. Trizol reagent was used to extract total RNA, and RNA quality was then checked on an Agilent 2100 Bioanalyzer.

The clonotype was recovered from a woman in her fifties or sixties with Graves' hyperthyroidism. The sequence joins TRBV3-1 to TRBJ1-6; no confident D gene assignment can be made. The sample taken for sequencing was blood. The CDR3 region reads CASSQSRNSPLHF. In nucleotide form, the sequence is TGTGCCAGCAGCCAGAGCAGAAATTCACCCCTCCACTTT.